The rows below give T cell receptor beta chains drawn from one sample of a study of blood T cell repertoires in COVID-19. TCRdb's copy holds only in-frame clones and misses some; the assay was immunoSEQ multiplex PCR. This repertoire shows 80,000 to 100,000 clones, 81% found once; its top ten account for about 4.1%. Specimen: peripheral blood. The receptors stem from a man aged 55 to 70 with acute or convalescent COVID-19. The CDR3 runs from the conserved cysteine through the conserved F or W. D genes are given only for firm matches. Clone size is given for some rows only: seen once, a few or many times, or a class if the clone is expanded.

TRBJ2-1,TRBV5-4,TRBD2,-,TGTGCCAGCAGCTTGGTGGGTAGCGGGATCAACAATGAGCAGTTCTTC,CASSLVGSGINNEQFF
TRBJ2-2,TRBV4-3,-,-,TGCGCCAGCAGCCAAGAAGGCTACCAGGGATGGACCGGGGAGCTGTTTTTT,CASSQEGYQGWTGELFF
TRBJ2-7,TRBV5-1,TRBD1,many,TGCGCCAGCAGTCAGGACAGGGCCTACGAGCAGTACTTC,CASSQDRAYEQYF
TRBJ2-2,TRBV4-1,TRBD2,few,TGCGCCAGCAGCCAAGGCCTTGGACTAGCGGGGGGCACGAACACCGGGGAGCTGTTTTTT,CASSQGLGLAGGTNTGELFF
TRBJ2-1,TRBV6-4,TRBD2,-,TGTGCCAGCTCTCTAGCGGGAGGGCCAGGGGAGCAGTTCTTC,CASSLAGGPGEQFF
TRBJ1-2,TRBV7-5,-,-,TGTGCCAGAAGCTCCCAAACGCAGGGGCCTTCGGGGTACACCTTC,CARSSQTQGPSGYTF
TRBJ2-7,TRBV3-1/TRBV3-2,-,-,TGTGCCAGCAGCCAAGCCCCCGGACAGCTCCTGGAGCAGTACTTC,CASSQAPGQLLEQYF
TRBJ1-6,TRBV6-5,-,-,TGTGCCAGCAGTTCCCAGTATAATTCACCCCTCCACTTT,CASSSQYNSPLHF
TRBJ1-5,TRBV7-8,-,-,TGTGCCAGCAGCTTAGGACAGCTCAATCAGCCCCAGCATTTT,CASSLGQLNQPQHF
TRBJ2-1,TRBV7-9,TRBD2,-,TGTGCCAGCAGCTTAGGGTCTAGCGGGAGGGCGAGCTCCTACAATGAGCAGTTCTTC,CASSLGSSGRASSYNEQFF
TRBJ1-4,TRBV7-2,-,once,TGTGCCAGCAGCTTTGGGGGGGTACCTCGAAGGGAAGAAAAACTGTTTTTT,CASSFGGVPRREEKLFF
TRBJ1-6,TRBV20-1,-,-,TGCAGTGCTAGTGGGACAAATTATAATTCACCCCTCCACTTT,CSASGTNYNSPLHF
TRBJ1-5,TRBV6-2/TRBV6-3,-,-,TGTGCCAGCAGTTACATGGGCCAGTATAGCAATCAGCCCCAGCATTTT,CASSYMGQYSNQPQHF
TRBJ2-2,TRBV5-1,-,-,TGCGCCAGCAGCTTGACAGGACCGAACACCGGGGAGCTGTTTTTT,CASSLTGPNTGELFF
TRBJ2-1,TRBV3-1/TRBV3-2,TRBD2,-,TGTGCCAGCAGCCAAGGGGCAGGAACGGGGGGCAATGAGCAGTTCTTC,CASSQGAGTGGNEQFF
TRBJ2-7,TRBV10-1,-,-,TGCGCCAGCAGTGATGGTGGCAACGAGCAGTACTTC,CASSDGGNEQYF
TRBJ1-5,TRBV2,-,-,TGTGCCAGCAGTGAGTTGGGCAGCTCAAGCAATCAGCCCCAGCATTTT,CASSELGSSSNQPQHF
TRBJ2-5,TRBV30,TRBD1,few,TGTGCCTGGACCCCGGGACAGGGGGCTTCATCCGGGTACTTC,CAWTPGQGASSGYF
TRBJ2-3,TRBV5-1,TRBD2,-,TGCGCCAGCAGCAAATCTAGCGGGAGGGGGGATACGCAGTATTTT,CASSKSSGRGDTQYF
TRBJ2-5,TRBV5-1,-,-,TGCGCCAGCAGCTTGGCCGGGGTAGAGACCCAGTACTTC,CASSLAGVETQYF
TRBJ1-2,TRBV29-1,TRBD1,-,TGCAGCGTTTGGGACAGCCTTCTAACTAACTATGGCTACACCTTC,CSVWDSLLTNYGYTF
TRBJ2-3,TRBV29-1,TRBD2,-,TGCAGCGTTAAGGGACTAGCCGAGAGCACAGATACGCAGTATTTT,CSVKGLAESTDTQYF
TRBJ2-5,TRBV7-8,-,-,TGTGCCAGCAGCCGCCCTGACGGAGGGCAGACCCAGTACTTC,CASSRPDGGQTQYF
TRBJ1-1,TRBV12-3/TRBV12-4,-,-,TGTGCCAGCAGCACTGGACTGAGGACTGAAGCTTTCTTT,CASSTGLRTEAFF
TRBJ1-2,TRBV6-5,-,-,TGTGCCAGCAGTCAACGGGGACAACCCTACACCTTC,CASSQRGQPYTF
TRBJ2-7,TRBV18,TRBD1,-,TGTGCCAGCTCCCGCACCAGGGGGTCCAGCTCCTACGAGCAGTACTTC,CASSRTRGSSSYEQYF
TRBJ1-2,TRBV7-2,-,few,TGTGCCAGCAGCTTCAGGTTAAACTATGGCTACACCTTC,CASSFRLNYGYTF
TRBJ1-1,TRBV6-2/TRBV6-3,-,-,TGTGCCAGCAGCACCAACAGACAGAGGATGAACACTGAAGCTTTCTTT,CASSTNRQRMNTEAFF
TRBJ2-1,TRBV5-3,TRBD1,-,TGTGCCAGAAGTACACCCGGGACAGGGGTTTTGTTTGTAAATTTTTACAATGAGCAGTTCTTC,CARSTPGTGVLFVNFYNEQFF
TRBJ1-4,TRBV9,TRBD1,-,TGTGCCAGCAGCATCGCCGGGACAGGGGGTGAAAAACTGTTTTTT,CASSIAGTGGEKLFF
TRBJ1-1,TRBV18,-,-,TGTGCCAGCTCACCCGGCAGGGGAAATACTGAAGCTTTCTTT,CASSPGRGNTEAFF
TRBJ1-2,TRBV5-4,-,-,TGTGCCAGCAGCCTCCCCGGGGATGGCTACACCTTC,CASSLPGDGYTF
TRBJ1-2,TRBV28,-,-,TGTGCCAGCAGTTTCGGTCTTGGGGGCTCATACTATGGCTACACCTTC,CASSFGLGGSYYGYTF
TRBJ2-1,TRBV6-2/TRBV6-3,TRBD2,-,TGTGCCAGCAGCCTAGCGGGTTCCCCCTACAATGAGCAGTTCTTC,CASSLAGSPYNEQFF
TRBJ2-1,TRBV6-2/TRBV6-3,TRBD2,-,TGTGCCAGCAGTTACTCAGTTGCGGGAGGGGAGTACAATGAGCAGTTCTTC,CASSYSVAGGEYNEQFF
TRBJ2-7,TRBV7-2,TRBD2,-,TGTGCCAGCAGCCCGACTAGCGGGAGCCACGAGCAGTACTTC,CASSPTSGSHEQYF
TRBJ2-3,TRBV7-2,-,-,TGTGCCAGCAGCTTAGGGGGGGCAGATACGCAGTATTTT,CASSLGGADTQYF
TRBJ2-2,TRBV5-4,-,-,TGTGCCAGCAGCTTGGGACTAGTAACCGGGGAGCTGTTTTTT,CASSLGLVTGELFF
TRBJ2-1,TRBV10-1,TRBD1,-,TGCGCCAGCAGTGCGGGACAGGGGGCGCGGTACAATGAGCAGTTCTTC,CASSAGQGARYNEQFF
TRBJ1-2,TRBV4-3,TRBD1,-,TGCGCCAGCAGCCAAGCCCGGACAGGGCTGCGTGGCTACACCTTC,CASSQARTGLRGYTF
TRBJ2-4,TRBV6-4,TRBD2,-,TGTGCCAGCAGTGACTCCGGGACTAGCGGAAACCTGGGCAACCTGTCAAGAAACATTCAGTACTTC,CASSDSGTSGNLGNLSRNIQYF
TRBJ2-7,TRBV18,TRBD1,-,TGTGCCAGCTCCCCGGGACAGGGATTCTACGAGCAGTACTTC,CASSPGQGFYEQYF
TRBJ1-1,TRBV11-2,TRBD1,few,TGTGCCAGCAGCTTGTTTACGGGACAGGGTACGGCTGAAGCTTTCTTT,CASSLFTGQGTAEAFF
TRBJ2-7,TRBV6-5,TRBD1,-,TGTGCCAGCAGTTACTCCGGGACAGGACTCTACGAGCAGTACTTC,CASSYSGTGLYEQYF
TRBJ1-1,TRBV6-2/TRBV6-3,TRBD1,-,TGTGCCAGCAGTTACTCCGGGACAGGGGAACAAAAGTTT,CASSYSGTGEQKF